Below, 32 T cell receptor beta chains from the same sample are listed, as sequenced in a study of blood T cell repertoires in COVID-19 (TCRdb year 2020). Library method: the immunoSEQ multiplex PCR assay. This immuneACCESS table, as held by TCRdb, lists in-frame sequences with V and J called but not all clones. Of the missing ones, under half trace to an unresolved V gene in checked studies; the others have no known cause. This sample holds 180,000 or so clones; over 75% were observed only once. The ten top clones hold roughly 11% of the sample. The sequenced sample consisted of PBMCs or T cells enriched from blood (not recorded which). These receptors were obtained from a man between 45 and 60 years old who had recovered from COVID-19.

The chain couples TRBV6-5 to TRBJ1-4; 8 bases are a match to TRBD1. The CDR3 totals 14 residues. V trimming: 6 bases; J trimming: 8 bases; junction bases outside the gene matches: 8. Germline V gene data show CDR1 as MNHEY and CDR2 as SVGAGI. CDR3 sequence reads: CASSTDRDGEKLFF. In nucleotides, the CDR3 is TGTGCCAGCAGCACGGACAGGGATGGGGAAAAACTGTTTTTT.

V and J are TRBV3-1 (or the pseudogene TRBV3-2) and TRBJ2-2, with D unresolved. The CDR3 covers 12 residues. V lost 2 bases and J lost 6, with 4 bases in between. CDR1 is LGHDT and CDR2 is YNNKEL in the germline V gene (reference sequence). The CDR3 is CASSQTPGELFF. The CDR3 nucleotides read TGTGCCAGCAGCCAAACTCCCGGGGAGCTGTTTTTT.

The chain is built from TRBV5-5 and TRBJ2-3; unclear D gene. In germline, CDR1 is SGHKS, CDR2 YYEKEE (reference sequence). The CDR3 is 12 amino acids. Trimming shortened V by 0 bases and J by 7 bases, and 6 bases separated the two germline ends. The CDR3 protein is CASSLEANTQYF. CDR3 DNA: TGTGCCAGCAGCTTGGAAGCGAATACGCAGTATTTT.

The gene calls are TRBV27 and TRBJ1-6; D is perhaps TRBD1 (5 bases). V dropped 6 bases and J dropped 8 bases, with 11 bases sitting between them. This CDR3 is built from 13 residues. CDR1 MNHEY and CDR2 SMNVEV come from the germline V gene (reference sequence). The CDR3 loop is CASSDSRYSPLHF. CDR3 nucleotides: TGTGCCAGCAGCGACAGTCGTTATTCACCCCTCCACTTT.

The chain carries TRBV7-9 and TRBJ1-2; D might be TRBD1 (5 bases). Trimming shortened V by 4 bases and J by 7 bases, and 22 bases separated the two germline ends. The CDR3 has 16 amino acids. Germline V gene lookup returns CDR1 SEHNR and CDR2 FQNEAQ (reference sequence). CDR3: CASSCLGFPGGCGYTF. The CDR3 DNA reads as TGTGCCAGCAGCTGCCTCGGGTTCCCGGGGGGATGTGGCTACACCTTC.

The genes are TRBV24-1 and TRBJ1-2; possibly TRBD1 for D (6 bases). The CDR3 consists of 14 residues. V was pared by 6 bases and J by 0 bases, with 10 bases between. The germline CDR1 and CDR2 sequences are KGHDR and SFDVKD. CDR3 coding DNA: TGTGCCACCAGTACCCGGACAGCTAACTATGGCTACACCTTC. Its translation is CATSTRTANYGYTF.

The rearrangement uses TRBV5-4 and TRBJ2-2, with 11 bases matching TRBD2. In germline, CDR1 is SGHNT, CDR2 YYREEE (reference sequence). V dropped 3 bases and J dropped 6; count of bases not matched to a gene: 7. This CDR3 spans 16 amino acids. CDR3 coding DNA: TGTGCCAGCAGCTCGCAGACTAGCGGGACGGCCGGGGAGCTGTTTTTT. This codes for CASSSQTSGTAGELFF. Full variable domain (remainder filled in from reference TRBV5-4 and TRBJ2-2): ETGVTQSPTHLIKTRGQQVTLRCSSQSGHNTVSWYQQALGQGPQFIFQYYREEENGRGNFPPRFSGLQFPNYSSELNVNALELDDSALYLCASSSQTSGTAGELFFGEGSRLTVL.

The gene calls are TRBV28 and TRBJ2-7; TRBD1 matches 7 bases. Germline values: CDR1 MDHEN, CDR2 SYDVKM. J was trimmed by 4 bases and V by 3 bases; bases with no gene match: 6. This CDR3 contains 14 residues. The CDR3 region is CASSFRGLGYEQYF. CDR3 nucleotides: TGTGCCAGCAGTTTTAGGGGGCTTGGGTACGAGCAGTACTTC. The full variable domain, rest sourced from reference TRBV28 and TRBJ2-7, is DVKVTQSSRYLVKRTGEKVFLECVQDMDHENMFWYRQDPGLGLRLIYFSYDVKMKEKGDIPEGYSVSREKKERFSLILESASTNQTSMYLCASSFRGLGYEQYFGPGTRLTVT.

This rearrangement joins TRBV7-9 to TRBJ2-5; TRBD1 agrees at 7 bases. The CDR3 totals 16 residues. Unmatched junction bases numbered 7, after V lost 1 base and J lost 2 bases. Germline-derived CDR1 and CDR2 are SEHNR and FQNEAQ (reference sequence). The CDR3 region has the DNA TGTGCCAGCAGCTTAGATCTCGGCAGGGGGCAAGAGACCCAGTACTTC. Protein product: CASSLDLGRGQETQYF.

This clone was seen only a few times. The rearrangement joins TRBV18 to TRBJ2-1; a weak D match, TRBD2 (5 bases). The CDR3 covers 14 residues. Per germline, CDR1 KGHSH and CDR2 LQKENI. V shed 1 base and J shed 9 bases, with 13 bases lying between them. DNA of the CDR3: TGTGCCAGCTCACCACTAGCGCCCGGAGGTGAGCAGTTCTTC. It specifies CASSPLAPGGEQFF.

The chain combines TRBV19 with TRBJ2-4, with a weak D call TRBD2 (6 bases). The V and J ends lost 3 bases and 9 bases respectively, with 12 bases between them. The CDR3 extends over 13 amino acids. The germline V gene has CDR1 LNHDA and CDR2 SQIVND (reference sequence). The CDR3 coding sequence is TGTGCCAGTAGTATGAGGGACGGGGGCATTCAGTACTTC. It codes for CASSMRDGGIQYF.

The CDR3 protein is CASSSPGLYNEQFF. Written as DNA, the CDR3 is TGCGCCAGCAGCTCTCCGGGACTATACAATGAGCAGTTCTTC. V is TRBV5-1 and J is TRBJ2-1; 7 nucleotides match TRBD2. V shed 3 bases, J shed 4 bases, and the junction held 4 bases outside the gene matches. This CDR3 contains 14 residues. Germline V gives CDR1 SGHRS, CDR2 YFSETQ.

The genes are TRBV7-9 and TRBJ1-4; D remains ambiguous. V shed 1 base and J shed 10 bases, with 4 bases lying between them. Per the germline V gene, CDR1 is SEHNR and CDR2 is FQNEAQ (reference sequence). The CDR3 is made up of 11 amino acids. This CDR3 is CASSLVGKLFF. CDR3 nucleotides: TGTGCCAGCAGCTTAGTCGGAAAACTGTTTTTT.

The gene calls are TRBV15 and TRBJ1-4; the match to TRBD1 covers 10 bases. The V segment lost 5 bases and the J segment 7 bases; nucleotides outside the gene matches: 10. The CDR3 length is 16 residues. Germline CDR1 is LNHNV and CDR2 is YYDKDF (reference sequence). The CDR3 here is CATSRPSGTGVEKLFF. CDR3 nucleotide sequence: TGTGCCACCAGCCGGCCGTCCGGGACAGGGGTTGAAAAACTGTTTTTT. The variable domain in full, completed from reference TRBV15 and TRBJ1-4, reads DAMVIQNPRYQVTQFGKPVTLSCSQTLNHNVMYWYQQKSSQAPKLLFHYYDKDFNNEADTPDNFQSRRPNTSFCFLDIRSPGLGDTAMYLCATSRPSGTGVEKLFFGSGTQLSVL.

The V and J genes are TRBV5-4 and TRBJ2-7; the match to TRBD2 covers 9 bases. With 3 bases clipped from V and 7 bases from J, the junction kept 8 bases outside the gene matches. Germline V CDR1 and CDR2: SGHNT, YYREEE (reference sequence). The CDR3 has 14 residues. In nucleotides, the CDR3 is TGTGCCAGCAGCTCTGCGGGAGGGCCTGGTGAGCAGTACTTC. Amino acid sequence: CASSSAGGPGEQYF.

The chain employs TRBV18 and TRBJ2-5, with TRBD1 matching over 8 bases. V dropped 5 bases and J dropped 2; count of bases not matched to a gene: 7. Germline CDR1 reads KGHSH; CDR2 reads LQKENI. The CDR3 contains 15 residues. CDR3 loop: CASSTRQGLQETQYF. The CDR3 DNA reads as TGTGCCAGCTCAACGAGACAGGGGCTTCAAGAGACCCAGTACTTC.

As for this clone: This CDR3 is also generated by other DNA sequences in the sample. This chain uses TRBV4-2 with TRBJ2-2, with unresolved D. Trimming removed 0 bases at V and 9 bases at J, with 8 bases between. Germline V CDR1 and CDR2: LGHNA, YNFKEQ. This CDR3 comprises 13 residues. Written as DNA, the CDR3 is TGTGCCAGCAGCCAAGACCTAGAAAGGGAGCTGTTTTTT. It encodes CASSQDLERELFF.

The chain carries TRBV18 and TRBJ1-3; D is ambiguous. This CDR3 is built from 15 residues. CDR1 is KGHSH, CDR2 LQKENI, per germline. The V gene lost 3 bases and the J gene lost 0 bases, with 9 bases spanning the gap. CDR3 in DNA: TGTGCCAGCTCACCGCCACACCTCTCTGGAAACACCATATATTTT. This sequence encodes CASSPPHLSGNTIYF.

The chain uses TRBV5-4 and TRBJ2-7; 11 bases agree with TRBD2. This CDR3 contains 16 residues. Germline lookup yields CDR1 SGHNT and CDR2 YYREEE (reference sequence). V shed 0 bases, J shed 2 bases, and the junction held 4 bases outside the gene matches. The CDR3 DNA sequence: TGTGCCAGCAGCTTGGCAGGTAGCGGGGGGGCCTACGAGCAGTACTTC. Protein: CASSLAGSGGAYEQYF.

V and J are TRBV5-4 and TRBJ2-7; perhaps TRBD2 as D (5 bases). The V end was cut by 4 bases, the J end by 2 bases, with 13 bases between. CDR1 and CDR2 from the germline V gene are SGHNT and YYREEE (reference sequence). This CDR3 comprises 14 residues. CDR3 sequence reads: CASSPGLNPYEQYF. The CDR3 DNA is TGTGCCAGCAGCCCTGGACTGAACCCCTACGAGCAGTACTTC.

The J gene is TRBJ2-7, the V gene TRBV4-2; 7 nucleotides match TRBD2. Trimming took 3 bases from V and 8 from J; bases not matched to a gene: 7. This CDR3 contains 13 residues. Germline V gene lookup returns CDR1 LGHNA and CDR2 YNFKEQ. In DNA form, the CDR3 reads TGTGCCAGCAGCCAGCTACATAGCGGGCAGCAGTACTTC. Encoded protein: CASSQLHSGQQYF.

This rearrangement joins TRBV7-6 to TRBJ2-2; D possibly corresponds to TRBD2 (7 bases). The V gene lost 6 bases and the J gene lost 5 bases, with 16 bases spanning the gap. CDR3 length equals 15 residues. Germline V CDR1 and CDR2: SGHVS, FNYEAQ. The CDR3 nucleotides are TGTGCCAGCAGGAAAGTGGGGGGGCTGACCGGGGAGCTGTTTTTT. As protein: CASRKVGGLTGELFF. The full variable domain, rest sourced from reference TRBV7-6 and TRBJ2-2, is GAGVSQSPRYKVTKRGQDVALRCDPISGHVSLYWYRQALGQGPEFLTYFNYEAQQDKSGLPNDRFSAERPEGSISTLTIQRTEQRDSAMYRCASRKVGGLTGELFFGEGSRLTVL.

This chain links TRBV23-1 with TRBJ2-7; possibly TRBD1 for D (5 bases). TRBV23-1 is reported as an ORF; its role is uncertain. The CDR3 extends over 15 amino acids. The V end lost 2 bases, the J end lost 3 bases, and 14 bases lay between the germline ends. This chain's CDR3 is CASSQNAGMSYEQYF. The CDR3 DNA is TGCGCCAGCAGTCAAAACGCAGGGATGAGCTACGAGCAGTACTTC.

This chain joins TRBV11-1 and TRBJ1-5; 9 bases map to TRBD1. V lost 2 bases and J lost 2; bases outside the gene matches: 4. This CDR3 spans 16 amino acids. CDR1 and CDR2 from the germline V gene are SGHAT and FQDESV (reference sequence). The CDR3 loop is CASSLTGGAGNQPQHF. CDR3 coding DNA: TGTGCCAGCAGCTTAACAGGGGGCGCCGGCAATCAGCCCCAGCATTTT.

For this clone: This sample also contains other DNA sequences that code for the same CDR3. The chain joins TRBV28 to TRBJ1-2; 8 bases fit TRBD1. V was pared by 5 bases and J by 4 bases, with 6 bases of the junction left unmatched. Germline V gene data show CDR1 as MDHEN and CDR2 as SYDVKM. CDR3 length equals 14 residues. The CDR3 here is CASSLTGGFYGYTF. As DNA, the CDR3 is TGTGCCAGCAGTCTCACAGGGGGTTTCTATGGCTACACCTTC.

The chain couples TRBV2 to TRBJ2-7; TRBD1 matches at 8 bases. V was clipped by 5 bases and J by 5 bases; unmatched bases: 5. The CDR3 is made up of 13 amino acids. CDR1 is SNHLY, CDR2 FYNNEI, per germline. CDR3 amino acids: CASSKDREDEQYF. CDR3 sequence (DNA): TGTGCCAGCAGTAAGGACAGGGAGGACGAGCAGTACTTC.

V is TRBV14 and J is TRBJ2-5, with D unclear. Germline V lookup: CDR1 SGHDN, CDR2 FVKESK. This CDR3 has 15 residues. The V end lost 0 bases, the J end lost 3 bases, and 11 bases lay between the germline ends. In DNA, the CDR3 is TGTGCCAGCAGCCAAGATCCCTTGACTGAAGAGACCCAGTACTTC. It is translated as CASSQDPLTEETQYF.

This chain uses TRBV28 with TRBJ1-1, with 7 bases lining up with TRBD1. Trimming removed 4 bases from V and 4 bases from J; junction bases left unmatched: 6. The length of the CDR3 is 14 residues. Germline V gene data show CDR1 as MDHEN and CDR2 as SYDVKM. CDR3 sequence: CASSYDRVVTEAFF. The CDR3 DNA sequence: TGTGCCAGCAGTTATGACAGGGTTGTCACTGAAGCTTTCTTT.

The chain uses TRBV28 and TRBJ1-4; 9 bases map to TRBD1. V trimming: 5 bases; J trimming: 6 bases; junction bases outside the gene matches: 4. The CDR3 is 14 amino acids. Germline V CDR1 and CDR2: MDHEN, SYDVKM. The CDR3 nucleotides read TGTGCCAGCAGTCCCGGGACAGGGTATGAAAAACTGTTTTTT. Its translation: CASSPGTGYEKLFF.

This chain links TRBV5-8 with TRBJ1-1; D is possibly TRBD1 (5 bases). The V gene's germline CDR1 is SGHTS and CDR2 YDEGEE. Trimming left V 4 bases short and J 5 bases short, with 12 bases between. This CDR3 region has 13 residues. CDR3 loop: CASSPYGGTEAFF. In DNA, the CDR3 is TGTGCCAGCAGCCCATACGGGGGGACTGAAGCTTTCTTT.

CDR3: CATSSTGGSSGTEAFF. The CDR3, as DNA: TGTGCCACCAGCAGCACAGGGGGCAGCTCGGGCACTGAAGCTTTCTTT. The chain links TRBV15 to TRBJ1-1; 9 bases agree with TRBD1. The CDR3 is made up of 16 amino acids. V trimming: 3 bases; J trimming: 4 bases; junction bases outside the gene matches: 9. CDR1 LNHNV and CDR2 YYDKDF come from the germline V gene (reference sequence).

To note about this clone: The same CDR3 is also encoded by other DNA sequences in this sample. This rearrangement joins TRBV5-6 to TRBJ2-7; 9 nucleotides match TRBD1. Losses at the gene ends were 3 bases for V and 4 bases for J; bases not matched to a gene: 8. The CDR3 is 15 residues long. Germline CDR1 reads SGHDT; CDR2 reads YYEEEE. Written as DNA, the CDR3 is TGTGCCAGCAGCTCGTCCGGGACAGGGTCTTACGAGCAGTACTTC. Translation: CASSSSGTGSYEQYF.